These T cell receptor beta chains were read from a single sample in a study of T-cell reconstitution after alpha-beta-depleted transplantation in children. From the PCR reads, TCRdb called clonotypes with MiXCR, one entry per CDR3 protein. Among a few hundred thousand distinct CDR3 sequences listed, roughly 27% were seen once. The specimen comprised PBMCs, sampled before TCRalphabeta/CD19-depleted stem cell transplant. The receptors stem from a boy under two years old with Wiskott-Aldrich syndrome, due to receive a stem cell transplant. Both conserved end residues are trimmed from each CDR3. A D gene is named only where the DNA matches it firmly. Only some rows state a clone size, as once, few, many or a class for expanded clones.

size: -
V: TRBV27
D: -
CDR3: ASSFGAGWAYGYT

size: -
V: TRBV11-2
D: -
CDR3: ASSLRLCVCETQY

size: few
V: TRBV19
D: TRBD2
CDR3: ASSAGLAGVTYNEQF

size: few
V: TRBV9
D: -
CDR3: ASSPPGKPDYEQY

size: few
V: TRBV5-1
D: -
CDR3: ASSLIPRSDTQY

size: few
V: TRBV7-2
D: TRBD2
CDR3: ASSTGTSVHNEQF

size: few
V: TRBV5-1
D: -
CDR3: ASSFDGYYTDTQY

size: -
V: TRBV7-9
D: -
CDR3: ASSLSDKGFPLH

size: -
V: TRBV7-8
D: -
CDR3: ASSLGRTVVGQPQH

size: -
V: TRBV5-1
D: -
CDR3: ASSLGGSDQPQH

size: few
V: TRBV5-1
D: TRBD1
CDR3: ASSLVDREAGELF

size: few
V: TRBV15
D: TRBD2
CDR3: ATSRVPAGVGEQY

size: -
V: TRBV10-3
D: TRBD1
CDR3: AISESRTGLANVLT

size: -
V: TRBV5-1
D: TRBD2
CDR3: ASSPGLAVGNEQF

size: -
V: TRBV5-1
D: -
CDR3: ASSLNPESSSYNEQF

size: -
V: TRBV20-1
D: TRBD2
CDR3: SAPNLLAGNYNEQF

size: few
V: TRBV30
D: -
CDR3: AWSYGDEQY

size: -
V: TRBV20-1
D: TRBD2
CDR3: SALKTSAKPRGSYEQY

size: -
V: TRBV20-1
D: -
CDR3: SASGETQY

size: few
V: TRBV28
D: -
CDR3: ASSTSRQVQETQY

size: few
V: TRBV12-3/TRBV12-4
D: -
CDR3: ASSATLGGKGYEQF

size: -
V: TRBV4-1
D: -
CDR3: ASSQMGGGTYNEQF

size: few
V: TRBV5-1
D: -
CDR3: ASSMAPEGTQY

size: -
V: TRBV5-4
D: -
CDR3: ASSPGLPGGLLDTQY

size: few
V: TRBV29-1
D: TRBD2
CDR3: SVAGRASEETQY

size: few
V: TRBV20-1
D: -
CDR3: SALGGLQETQY

size: -
V: TRBV12-3/TRBV12-4
D: -
CDR3: ASSLREWSSGNTIY

size: -
V: TRBV5-1
D: -
CDR3: ASSTGSGSYNEQF

size: -
V: TRBV10-3
D: -
CDR3: AISEGRTVGSYEQY

size: few
V: TRBV24-1
D: -
CDR3: ATSDPLANSYNEQF

size: -
V: TRBV12-3/TRBV12-4
D: -
CDR3: ASYAGKAGEQY

size: few
V: TRBV7-2
D: TRBD2
CDR3: ASSITSGSHYEQY

size: -
V: TRBV10-3
D: TRBD2
CDR3: AISLGLARDNEQF

size: few
V: TRBV5-1
D: -
CDR3: ASSSGSVTEAF

size: few
V: TRBV30
D: -
CDR3: AWSVLIGWGTGELF

size: -
V: TRBV10-3
D: -
CDR3: AISVSAQETQY

size: few
V: TRBV28
D: TRBD1
CDR3: ASSFSGTGRL

size: -
V: TRBV21-1
D: -
CDR3: ARVVWVSGANVLT

size: few
V: TRBV20-1
D: TRBD1
CDR3: SGTGALNTEAF

size: -
V: TRBV20-1
D: -
CDR3: SARPPAGELF

size: few
V: TRBV7-3
D: -
CDR3: ASSASTSSGANVLT

size: many
V: TRBV12-3/TRBV12-4
D: -
CDR3: ASSPAGTTYNEQF

size: -
V: TRBV7-2
D: -
CDR3: ASSLVAGFGIGEQF

size: few
V: TRBV10-3
D: -
CDR3: AISKTGGTEAF

size: -
V: TRBV28
D: -
CDR3: ASRPRGFIVGELF

size: few
V: TRBV5-1
D: -
CDR3: ASSLGTYSGNTIY

size: -
V: TRBV2
D: -
CDR3: ASSEGQYGYT

size: -
V: TRBV10-3
D: -
CDR3: AISDRTFSRSNTQY

size: -
V: TRBV19
D: -
CDR3: ASSRRRGEQF

size: -
V: TRBV29-1
D: TRBD1
CDR3: SAWDSGNTIY

size: -
V: TRBV12-3/TRBV12-4
D: -
CDR3: ASSFASEGNEQF

size: few
V: TRBV7-7
D: TRBD1
CDR3: ASSLTGTGRETQY

size: -
V: TRBV5-1
D: -
CDR3: ASSLDQRISSYNEQF

size: few
V: TRBV12-3/TRBV12-4
D: -
CDR3: ASTRDRGDTSSGNTIY